Each of the 16 T cell receptor beta chains below was sequenced from the same sample in a study of cytomegalovirus exposure and HLA in healthy donors. Primers included in the PCR were 60 Vbeta and 13 Jbeta primers. Profiled with immunoSEQ multiplex PCR; TCRdb holds only in-frame clones, not every one. Here the sample spans under 200,000 clones, 68% being singletons. Material for sequencing was PBMCs. These receptor sequences come from a man aged 45-65 years in good health and CMV-seronegative.

V is TRBV27 and J is TRBJ1-5, with D maybe TRBD1 (5 bases). V shed 2 bases and J shed 3 bases, with 8 bases lying between them. Germline CDR1 reads MNHEY; CDR2 reads SMNVEV (reference sequence). The CDR3 loop spans 14 amino acids. Here the CDR3 reads CASSLRGTNQPQHF. The CDR3 DNA reads as TGTGCCAGCAGTTTAAGGGGTACCAATCAGCCCCAGCATTTT.

The genes are TRBV6-1 and TRBJ1-2; perhaps TRBD1 as D (5 bases). The CDR3 is 16 amino acids. Trimming left V 2 bases short and J 3 bases short, with 16 bases between. The germline CDR1 and CDR2 sequences are MNHNS and SASEGT. The CDR3 region has the DNA TGTGCCAGCAGTGAAAGGACACCCTATAACGACTATGGCTACACCTTC. It codes for CASSERTPYNDYGYTF.

This rearrangement joins TRBV6-5 to TRBJ2-3, with D possibly matching TRBD2 (5 bases). Trimming took 2 bases from V and 6 from J, leaving 6 bases between them. Germline lookup yields CDR1 MNHEY and CDR2 SVGAGI. The CDR3 contains 12 residues. CDR3 sequence reads: CASSYGEDTQYF. The CDR3 DNA reads as TGTGCCAGCAGTTACGGGGAGGATACGCAGTATTTT.

This rearrangement joins TRBV19 to TRBJ1-5, with D perhaps TRBD1 (5 bases). The CDR3 has 14 amino acids. The ends were cut back, 3 bases at V and 5 bases at J, with 11 bases in the middle. In germline, CDR1 is LNHDA, CDR2 SQIVND (reference sequence). The CDR3 is CASSIQGGDQPQHF. The CDR3 coding sequence is TGTGCCAGTAGTATCCAGGGAGGGGATCAGCCCCAGCATTTT.

V and J are TRBV12-5 and TRBJ1-5; the D is unclear. The germline gives CDR1 LGHNT, CDR2 FRNRAP. This CDR3 region has 15 residues. Trimming pared 2 bases from V and 1 base from J, leaving 9 bases between. The CDR3 DNA sequence: TGTGCTAGTGGTTTGTATCCCCCCAGCAATCAGCCCCAGCATTTT. Translation gives CASGLYPPSNQPQHF.

This clone was seen just once. The gene calls are TRBV5-6 and TRBJ2-7; 11 nucleotides align to TRBD1. Germline lookup yields CDR1 SGHDT and CDR2 YYEEEE. This CDR3 has 15 residues. J lost 0 bases, V lost 4 bases, and 3 bases had no gene match. The CDR3, as DNA: TGTGCCAGCAGCCCCGGGACAGGGGGCTCCTACGAGCAGTACTTC. Translated: CASSPGTGGSYEQYF.

The CDR3 DNA follows: TGTGCCAGCAGCCCAGATGTTAACTATGGCTACACCTTC. Residues: CASSPDVNYGYTF. The chain carries TRBV5-6 and TRBJ1-2, with D unresolved. The CDR3 has 13 amino acids. From germline, CDR1 is SGHDT and CDR2 YYEEEE. Trimming took 4 bases from V and 1 from J, leaving 8 bases between them.

The J gene is TRBJ2-7, the V gene TRBV5-8, with 10 bases matching TRBD1. Germline V gene sequence: CDR1 SGHTS, CDR2 YDEGEE. This CDR3 contains 15 residues. Unmatched junction bases numbered 8, after V lost 4 bases and J lost 4 bases. CDR3 bases: TGTGCCAGCAGCGGCCGGGACAGGGGATATTACGAGCAGTACTTC. It yields the protein CASSGRDRGYYEQYF.

This clone occurred a few times. V gene TRBV19 combines with J gene TRBJ1-5; D remains ambiguous. Germline assignment: CDR1 LNHDA and CDR2 SQIVND (reference sequence). The V end was cut by 4 bases, the J end by 1 base, with 11 bases between. There are 15 residues in the CDR3. The CDR3 here is CASSTLAGSNQPQHF. DNA of the CDR3: TGTGCCAGTAGTACACTCGCCGGGAGCAATCAGCCCCAGCATTTT.

This clone was counted once. The J gene is TRBJ2-7, the V gene TRBV4-1, with TRBD1 matching 7 bases. CDR3 length: 15 amino acids. Trimming cost V 0 bases and J 3 bases; bases outside gene matches: 5. Germline V gene lookup returns CDR1 MGHRA and CDR2 YSYEKL. The CDR3 reads CASSQDPGQNYEQYF. Here the CDR3 DNA reads TGCGCCAGCAGCCAAGACCCGGGACAGAACTACGAGCAGTACTTC.

The V gene is TRBV6-5, the J gene TRBJ2-7; 7 bases are shared with TRBD1. CDR1 and CDR2 from the germline V gene are MNHEY and SVGAGI. V dropped 0 bases and J dropped 6; count of bases not matched to a gene: 5. This CDR3 is 14 amino acids long. CDR3 coding DNA: TGTGCCAGCAGTTACTCCCGGGACAGAGTCGAGCAGTACTTC. Amino acids: CASSYSRDRVEQYF.

This clone has just a few counts. This chain connects TRBV6-5 to TRBJ2-1; TRBD2 might be the D (7 bases). The CDR3 totals 14 residues. Trimming removed 6 bases from V and 2 bases from J, with 11 bases in between. The germline V gene has CDR1 MNHEY and CDR2 SVGAGI. In nucleotides, the CDR3 is TGTGCCAGCAGAAGGGGGGGGGCCTACAATGAGCAGTTCTTC. Amino acids: CASRRGGAYNEQFF.

V gene TRBV19 combines with J gene TRBJ1-1; the match to TRBD1 covers 10 bases. V dropped 1 base and J dropped 6; count of bases not matched to a gene: 5. This CDR3 is built from 15 residues. The germline CDR1 and CDR2 sequences are LNHDA and SQIVND (reference sequence). CDR3 protein: CASSIGDRGLAEAFF. The CDR3 DNA reads TGTGCCAGTAGTATAGGGGACAGGGGTTTGGCTGAAGCTTTCTTT.

The rearrangement links TRBV4-1 to TRBJ2-7; a weak D match, TRBD2 (6 bases). CDR1 MGHRA and CDR2 YSYEKL come from the germline V gene. This CDR3 is 15 amino acids long. Trimming cost V 10 bases and J 3 bases, with 22 bases left between them. The CDR3: CATQLNPSGVYEQYF. CDR3 nucleotide sequence: TGCGCCACCCAACTTAATCCCTCGGGAGTCTACGAGCAGTACTTC.

This chain connects TRBV28 to TRBJ1-5; the D is unclear. The CDR3 sequence is 14 residues long. The germline V gene encodes CDR1 MDHEN and CDR2 SYDVKM. Trimming cost V 6 bases and J 4 bases, with 13 bases left between them. The DNA of the CDR3 is TGTGCCAGCAGATTGGAGGCTGTTAATCAGCCCCAGCATTTT. It codes for CASRLEAVNQPQHF.

V is TRBV4-3 and J is TRBJ1-1; a possible D gene is TRBD1 (5 bases). Germline V gives CDR1 LGHNA, CDR2 YSLEER. The CDR3 runs to 17 residues. The ends were cut back, 3 bases at V and 1 base at J, with 18 bases in the middle. The DNA of the CDR3 is TGCGCCAGCAGCCAGGCGGGGACCGCATTGGGGAACACTGAAGCTTTCTTT. This gives the protein CASSQAGTALGNTEAFF.